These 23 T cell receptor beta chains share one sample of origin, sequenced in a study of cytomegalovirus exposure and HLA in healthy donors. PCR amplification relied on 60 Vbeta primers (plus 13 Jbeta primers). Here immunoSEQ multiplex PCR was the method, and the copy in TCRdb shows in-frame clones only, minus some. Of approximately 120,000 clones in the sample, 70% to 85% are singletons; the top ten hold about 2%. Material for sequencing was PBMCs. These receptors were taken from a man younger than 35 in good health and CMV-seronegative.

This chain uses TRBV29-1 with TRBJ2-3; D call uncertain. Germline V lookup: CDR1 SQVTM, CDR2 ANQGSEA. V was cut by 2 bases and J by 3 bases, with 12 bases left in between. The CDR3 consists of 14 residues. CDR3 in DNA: TGCAGCGTTGAAATGCCCTTCAGTACAGATACGCAGTATTTT. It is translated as CSVEMPFSTDTQYF.

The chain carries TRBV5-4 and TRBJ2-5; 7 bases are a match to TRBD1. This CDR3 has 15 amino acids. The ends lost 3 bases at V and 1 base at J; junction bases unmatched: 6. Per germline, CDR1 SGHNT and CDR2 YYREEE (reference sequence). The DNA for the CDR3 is TGTGCCAGCAGCTGGGAGACAGGGCCCCAAGAGACCCAGTACTTC. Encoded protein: CASSWETGPQETQYF. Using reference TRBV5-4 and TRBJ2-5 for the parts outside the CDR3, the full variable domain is ETGVTQSPTHLIKTRGQQVTLRCSSQSGHNTVSWYQQALGQGPQFIFQYYREEENGRGNFPPRFSGLQFPNYSSELNVNALELDDSALYLCASSWETGPQETQYFGPGTRLLVL.

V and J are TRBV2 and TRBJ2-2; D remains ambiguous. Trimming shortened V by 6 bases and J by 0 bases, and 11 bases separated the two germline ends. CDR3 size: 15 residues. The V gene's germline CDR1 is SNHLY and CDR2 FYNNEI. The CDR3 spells CASSPGPANTGELFF. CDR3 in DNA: TGTGCCAGCAGCCCGGGTCCGGCGAACACCGGGGAGCTGTTTTTT.

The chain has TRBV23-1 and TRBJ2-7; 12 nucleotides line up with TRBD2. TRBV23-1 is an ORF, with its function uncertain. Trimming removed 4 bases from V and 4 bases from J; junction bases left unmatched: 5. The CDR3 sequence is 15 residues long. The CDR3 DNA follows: TGCGCCAGCAGTCTTAAACTAGCGGGGGGATACGAGCAGTACTTC. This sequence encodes CASSLKLAGGYEQYF.

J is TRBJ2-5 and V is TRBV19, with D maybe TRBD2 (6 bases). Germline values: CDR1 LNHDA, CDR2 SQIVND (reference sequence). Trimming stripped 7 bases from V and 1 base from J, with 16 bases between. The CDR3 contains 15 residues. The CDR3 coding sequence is TGTGCCAGTACCTACCAATCCGGGAGCCAAGAGACCCAGTACTTC. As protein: CASTYQSGSQETQYF.

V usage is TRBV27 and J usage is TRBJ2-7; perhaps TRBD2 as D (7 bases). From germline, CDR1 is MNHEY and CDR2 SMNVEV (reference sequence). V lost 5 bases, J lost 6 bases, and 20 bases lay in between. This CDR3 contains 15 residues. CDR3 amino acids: CASSPRWGGVCEQYF. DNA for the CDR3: TGTGCCAGCAGTCCCCGGTGGGGGGGCGTGTGCGAGCAGTACTTC.

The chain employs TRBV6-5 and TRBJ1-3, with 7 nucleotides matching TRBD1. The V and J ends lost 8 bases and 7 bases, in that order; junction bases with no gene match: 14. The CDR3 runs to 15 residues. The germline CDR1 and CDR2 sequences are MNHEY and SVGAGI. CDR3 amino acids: CASGVSQGVGNTIYF. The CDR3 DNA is TGTGCCAGCGGTGTCTCCCAGGGGGTCGGGAACACCATATATTTT.

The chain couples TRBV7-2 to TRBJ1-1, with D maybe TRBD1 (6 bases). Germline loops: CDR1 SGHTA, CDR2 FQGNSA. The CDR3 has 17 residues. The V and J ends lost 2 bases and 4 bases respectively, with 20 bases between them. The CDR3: CASSLWGLPGTSTEAFF. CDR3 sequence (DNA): TGTGCCAGCAGCTTATGGGGGCTCCCCGGGACAAGCACTGAAGCTTTCTTT.

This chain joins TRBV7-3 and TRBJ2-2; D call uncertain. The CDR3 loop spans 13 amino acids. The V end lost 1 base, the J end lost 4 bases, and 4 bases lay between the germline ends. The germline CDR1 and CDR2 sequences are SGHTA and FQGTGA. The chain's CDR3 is CASSLRATGELFF. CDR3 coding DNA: TGTGCCAGCAGCTTAAGGGCCACCGGGGAGCTGTTTTTT. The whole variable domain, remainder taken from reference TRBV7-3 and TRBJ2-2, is GAGVSQTPSNKVTEKGKYVELRCDPISGHTALYWYRQSLGQGPEFLIYFQGTGAADDSGLPNDRFFAVRPEGSVSTLKIQRTERGDSAVYLCASSLRATGELFFGEGSRLTVL.

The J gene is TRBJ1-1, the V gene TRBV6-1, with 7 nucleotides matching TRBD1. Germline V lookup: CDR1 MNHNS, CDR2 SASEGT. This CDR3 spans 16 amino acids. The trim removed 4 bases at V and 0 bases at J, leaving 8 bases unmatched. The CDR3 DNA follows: TGTGCCAGCAGTGGTCGTACAGGGGCCATGAACACTGAAGCTTTCTTT. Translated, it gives CASSGRTGAMNTEAFF.

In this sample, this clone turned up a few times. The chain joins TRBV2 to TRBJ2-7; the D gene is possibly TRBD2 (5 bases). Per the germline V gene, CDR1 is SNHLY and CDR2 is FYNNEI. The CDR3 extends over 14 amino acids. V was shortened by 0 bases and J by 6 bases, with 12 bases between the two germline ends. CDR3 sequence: CASSEALRGSEQYF. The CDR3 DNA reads TGTGCCAGCAGTGAAGCGCTTCGGGGTTCCGAGCAGTACTTC.

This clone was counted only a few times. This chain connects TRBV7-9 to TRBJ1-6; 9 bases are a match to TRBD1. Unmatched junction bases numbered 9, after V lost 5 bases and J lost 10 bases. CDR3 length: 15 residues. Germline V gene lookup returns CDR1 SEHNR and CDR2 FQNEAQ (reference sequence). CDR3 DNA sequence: TGTGCCAGCAGCACGACAGGGGGGGCTCGGTCACCCCTCCACTTT. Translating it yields CASSTTGGARSPLHF.

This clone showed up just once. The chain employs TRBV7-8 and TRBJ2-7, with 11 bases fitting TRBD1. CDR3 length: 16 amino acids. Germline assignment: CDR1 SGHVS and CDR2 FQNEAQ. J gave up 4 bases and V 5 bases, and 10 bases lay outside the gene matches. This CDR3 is CASSPYGGQGEYEQYF. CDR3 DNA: TGTGCCAGCAGCCCCTATGGGGGACAGGGGGAGTACGAGCAGTACTTC.

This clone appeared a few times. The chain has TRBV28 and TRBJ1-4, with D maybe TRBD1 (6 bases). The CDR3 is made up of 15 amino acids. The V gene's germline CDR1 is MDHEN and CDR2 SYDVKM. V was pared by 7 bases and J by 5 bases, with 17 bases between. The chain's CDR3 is CASNSQGTLNEKLFF. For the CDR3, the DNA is TGTGCCAGCAACTCACAGGGTACTCTAAATGAAAAACTGTTTTTT.

CDR3 sequence reads: CASSREQGAGEKLFF. Here the CDR3 DNA reads TGCGCCAGCAGCCGTGAACAGGGGGCTGGTGAAAAACTGTTTTTT. This chain uses TRBV4-1 with TRBJ1-4; 9 bases fit TRBD1. Germline V gene data show CDR1 as MGHRA and CDR2 as YSYEKL. The CDR3 runs 15 residues. V was clipped by 4 bases and J by 7 bases; unmatched bases: 7.

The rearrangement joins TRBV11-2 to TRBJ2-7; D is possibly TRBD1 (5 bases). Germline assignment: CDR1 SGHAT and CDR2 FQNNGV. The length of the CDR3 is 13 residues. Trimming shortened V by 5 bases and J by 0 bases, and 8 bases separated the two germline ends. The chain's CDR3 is CASSQGSSYEQYF. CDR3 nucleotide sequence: TGTGCCAGCAGCCAGGGCAGCTCCTACGAGCAGTACTTC. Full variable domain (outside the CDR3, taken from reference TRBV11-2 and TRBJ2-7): EAGVAQSPRYKIIEKRQSVAFWCNPISGHATLYWYQQILGQGPKLLIQFQNNGVVDDSQLPKDRFSAERLKGVDSTLKIQPAKLEDSAVYLCASSQGSSYEQYFGPGTRLTVT.

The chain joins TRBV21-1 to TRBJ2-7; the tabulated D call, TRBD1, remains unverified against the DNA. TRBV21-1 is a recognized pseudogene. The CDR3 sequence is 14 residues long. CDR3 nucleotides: TGTGCCAGCAGCAAAGTCCTCAGGGCCGGCGAGCAGTACTTC. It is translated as CASSKVLRAGEQYF.

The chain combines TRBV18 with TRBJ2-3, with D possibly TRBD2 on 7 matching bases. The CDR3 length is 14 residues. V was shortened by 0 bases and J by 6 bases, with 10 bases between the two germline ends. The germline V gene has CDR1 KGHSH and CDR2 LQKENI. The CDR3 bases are TGTGCCAGCTCACCACCAGGGGGGGCCGATACGCAGTATTTT. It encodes CASSPPGGADTQYF.

CDR3 region: CASSRTGTGDSYEQYF. The CDR3 region has the DNA TGTGCCAGCTCACGTACCGGGACAGGGGACTCCTACGAGCAGTACTTC. The genes are TRBV18 and TRBJ2-5, with 10 bases fitting TRBD1. The assigned J gene may be wrong: the sequence end matches TRBJ2-7 better. The CDR3 is 16 residues long. Per germline, CDR1 KGHSH and CDR2 LQKENI.

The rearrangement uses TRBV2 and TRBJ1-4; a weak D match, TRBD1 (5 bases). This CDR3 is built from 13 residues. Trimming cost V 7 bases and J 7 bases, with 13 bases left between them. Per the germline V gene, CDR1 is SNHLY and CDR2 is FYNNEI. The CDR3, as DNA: TGTGCCAGCAAAAGGAGGGGCGGTGAAAAACTGTTTTTT. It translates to CASKRRGGEKLFF.

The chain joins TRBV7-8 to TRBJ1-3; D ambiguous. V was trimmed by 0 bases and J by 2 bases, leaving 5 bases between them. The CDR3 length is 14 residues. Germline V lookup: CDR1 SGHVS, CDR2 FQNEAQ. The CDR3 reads CASSLAAPGNTIYF. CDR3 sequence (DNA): TGTGCCAGCAGCTTAGCAGCCCCTGGAAACACCATATATTTT.

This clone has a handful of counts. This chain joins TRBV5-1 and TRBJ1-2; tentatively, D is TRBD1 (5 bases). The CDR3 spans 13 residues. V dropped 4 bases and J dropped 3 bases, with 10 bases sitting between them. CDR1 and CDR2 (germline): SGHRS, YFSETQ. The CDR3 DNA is TGCGCCAGCAGCCGGACATCGGACTATGGCTACACCTTC. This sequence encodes CASSRTSDYGYTF.

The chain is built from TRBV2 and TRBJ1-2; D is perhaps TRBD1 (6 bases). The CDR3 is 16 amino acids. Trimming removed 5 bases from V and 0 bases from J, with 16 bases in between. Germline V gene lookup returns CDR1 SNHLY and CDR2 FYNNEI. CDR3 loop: CASSTRDNPSNYGYTF. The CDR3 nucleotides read TGTGCCAGCAGTACTCGGGACAACCCTTCTAACTATGGCTACACCTTC.